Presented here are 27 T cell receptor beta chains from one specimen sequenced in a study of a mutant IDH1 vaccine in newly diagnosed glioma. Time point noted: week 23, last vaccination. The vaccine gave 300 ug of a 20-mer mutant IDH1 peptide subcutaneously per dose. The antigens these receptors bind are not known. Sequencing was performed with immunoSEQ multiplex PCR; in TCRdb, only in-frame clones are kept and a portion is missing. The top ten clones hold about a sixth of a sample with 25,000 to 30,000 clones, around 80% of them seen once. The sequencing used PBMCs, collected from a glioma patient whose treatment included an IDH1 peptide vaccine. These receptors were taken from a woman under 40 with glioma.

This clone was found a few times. CDR3 sequence (DNA): TGTGCCCATAGGAGGAAGAACAATGAGCAGTTCTTC. This gives the protein CAHRRKNNEQFF. This chain links TRBV9 with TRBJ2-1; D perhaps matches TRBD2 (5 bases). The V and J ends lost 10 bases and 5 bases respectively, with 13 bases between them. Germline assignment: CDR1 SGDLS and CDR2 YYNGEE. The CDR3 covers 12 residues.

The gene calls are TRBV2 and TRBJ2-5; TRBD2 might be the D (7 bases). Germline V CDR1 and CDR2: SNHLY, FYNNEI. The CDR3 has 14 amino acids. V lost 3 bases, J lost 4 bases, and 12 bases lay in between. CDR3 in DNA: TGTGCCAGCAGTGATCCGGGGGGCGGAGAGACCCAGTACTTC. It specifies CASSDPGGGETQYF. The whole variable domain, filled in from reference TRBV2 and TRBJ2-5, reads EPEVTQTPSHQVTQMGQEVILRCVPISNHLYFYWYRQILGQKVEFLVSFYNNEISEKSEIFDDQFSVERPDGSNFTLKIRSTKLEDSAMYFCASSDPGGGETQYFGPGTRLLVL.

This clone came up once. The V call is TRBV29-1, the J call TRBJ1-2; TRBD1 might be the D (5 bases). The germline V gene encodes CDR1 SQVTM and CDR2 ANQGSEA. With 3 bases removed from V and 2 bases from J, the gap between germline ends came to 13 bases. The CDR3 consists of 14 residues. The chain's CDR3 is CSVEGGSENYGYTF. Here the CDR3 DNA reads TGCAGCGTTGAGGGGGGGAGCGAAAACTATGGCTACACCTTC.

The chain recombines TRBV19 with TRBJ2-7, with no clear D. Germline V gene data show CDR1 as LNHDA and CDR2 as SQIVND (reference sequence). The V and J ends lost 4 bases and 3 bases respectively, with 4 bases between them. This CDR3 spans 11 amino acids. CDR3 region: CASSNFYEQYF. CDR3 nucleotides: TGTGCCAGTAGTAACTTCTACGAGCAGTACTTC.

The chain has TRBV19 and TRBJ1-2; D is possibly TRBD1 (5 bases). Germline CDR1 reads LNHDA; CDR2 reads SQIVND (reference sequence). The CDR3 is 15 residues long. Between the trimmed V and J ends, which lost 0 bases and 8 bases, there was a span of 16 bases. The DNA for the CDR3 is TGTGCCAGTAGTATAGATCATCGGGGGTACGAAGGCTACACCTTC. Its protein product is CASSIDHRGYEGYTF.

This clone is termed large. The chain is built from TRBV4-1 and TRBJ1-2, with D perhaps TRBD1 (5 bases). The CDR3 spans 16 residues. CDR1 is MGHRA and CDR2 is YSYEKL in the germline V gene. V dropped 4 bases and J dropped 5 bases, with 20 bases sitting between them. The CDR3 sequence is CASSRDSNSLGYGYTF. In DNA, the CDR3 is TGCGCCAGCAGCCGGGACTCAAACTCCCTAGGGTATGGCTACACCTTC.

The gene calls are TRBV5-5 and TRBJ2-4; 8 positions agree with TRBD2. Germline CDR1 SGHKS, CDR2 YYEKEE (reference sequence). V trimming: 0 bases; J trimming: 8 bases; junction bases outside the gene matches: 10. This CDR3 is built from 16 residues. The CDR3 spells CASSLGSLSGRDIQYF. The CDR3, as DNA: TGTGCCAGCAGCTTGGGATCTCTGTCCGGGAGGGACATTCAGTACTTC.

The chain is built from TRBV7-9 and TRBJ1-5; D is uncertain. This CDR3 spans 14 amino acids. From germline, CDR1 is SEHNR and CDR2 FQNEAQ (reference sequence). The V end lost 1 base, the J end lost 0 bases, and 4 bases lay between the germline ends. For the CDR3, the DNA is TGTGCCAGCAGCTTAGTGGGTAGCAATCAGCCCCAGCATTTT. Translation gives CASSLVGSNQPQHF.

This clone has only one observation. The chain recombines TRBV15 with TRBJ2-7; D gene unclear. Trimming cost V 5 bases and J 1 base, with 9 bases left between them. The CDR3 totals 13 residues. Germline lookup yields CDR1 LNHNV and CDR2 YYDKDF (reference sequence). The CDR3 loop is CATSPLLSYEQYF. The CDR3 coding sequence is TGTGCCACCAGCCCCCTCCTGTCCTACGAGCAGTACTTC.

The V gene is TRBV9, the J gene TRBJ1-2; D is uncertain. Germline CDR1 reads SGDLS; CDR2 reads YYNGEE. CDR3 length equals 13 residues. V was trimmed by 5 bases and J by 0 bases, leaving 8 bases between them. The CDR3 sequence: CASSSGANYGYTF. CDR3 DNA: TGTGCCAGCAGTTCAGGAGCTAACTATGGCTACACCTTC.

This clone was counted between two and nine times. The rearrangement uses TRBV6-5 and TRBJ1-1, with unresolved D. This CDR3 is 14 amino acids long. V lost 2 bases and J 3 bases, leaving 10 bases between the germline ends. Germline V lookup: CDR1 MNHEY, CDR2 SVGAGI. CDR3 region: CASSYGLTHTEAFF. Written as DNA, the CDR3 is TGTGCCAGCAGTTACGGGCTGACGCACACTGAAGCTTTCTTT.

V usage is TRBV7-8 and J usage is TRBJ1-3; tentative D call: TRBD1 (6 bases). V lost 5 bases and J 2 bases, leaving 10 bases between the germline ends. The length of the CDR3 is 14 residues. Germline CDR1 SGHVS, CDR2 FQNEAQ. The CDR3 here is CASSGQGTGNTIYF. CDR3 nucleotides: TGTGCCAGCAGCGGTCAGGGGACTGGAAACACCATATATTTT. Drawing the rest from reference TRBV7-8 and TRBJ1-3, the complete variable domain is GAGVSQSPRYKVAKRGQDVALRCDPISGHVSLFWYQQALGQGPEFLTYFQNEAQLDKSGLPSDRFFAERPEGSVSTLKIQRTQQEDSAVYLCASSGQGTGNTIYFGEGSWLTVV.

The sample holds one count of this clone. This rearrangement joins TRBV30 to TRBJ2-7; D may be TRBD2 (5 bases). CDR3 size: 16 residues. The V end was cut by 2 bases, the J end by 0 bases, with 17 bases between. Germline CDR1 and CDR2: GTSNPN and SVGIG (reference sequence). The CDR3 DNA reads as TGTGCCTGGAGTCCTACTAGAACTGCTATCTCCTACGAGCAGTACTTC. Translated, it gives CAWSPTRTAISYEQYF.

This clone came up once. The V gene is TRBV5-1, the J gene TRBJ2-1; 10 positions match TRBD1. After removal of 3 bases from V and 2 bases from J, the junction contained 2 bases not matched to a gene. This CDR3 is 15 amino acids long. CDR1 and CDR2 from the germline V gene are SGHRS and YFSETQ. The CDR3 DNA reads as TGCGCCAGCAGCTCCGGGACAGGGGCCTACAATGAGCAGTTCTTC. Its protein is CASSSGTGAYNEQFF.

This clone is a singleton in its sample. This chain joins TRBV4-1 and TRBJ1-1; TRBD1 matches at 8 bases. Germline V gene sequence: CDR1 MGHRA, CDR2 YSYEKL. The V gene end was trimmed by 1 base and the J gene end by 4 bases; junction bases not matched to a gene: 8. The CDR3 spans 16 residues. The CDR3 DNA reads TGCGCCAGCAGCCAAGCAAGCAGGGGGCAGGGCACTGAAGCTTTCTTT. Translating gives CASSQASRGQGTEAFF.

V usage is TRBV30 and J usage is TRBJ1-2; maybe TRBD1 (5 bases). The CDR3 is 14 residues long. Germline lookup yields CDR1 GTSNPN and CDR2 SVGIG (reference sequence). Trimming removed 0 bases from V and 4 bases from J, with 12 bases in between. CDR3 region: CAWSVQGRGYGYTF. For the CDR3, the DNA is TGTGCCTGGAGTGTCCAGGGAAGGGGCTATGGCTACACCTTC. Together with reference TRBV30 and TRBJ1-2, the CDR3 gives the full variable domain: SQTIHQWPATLVQPVGSPLSLECTVEGTSNPNLYWYRQAAGRGLQLLFYSVGIGQISSEVPQNLSASRPQDRQFILSSKKLLLSDSGFYLCAWSVQGRGYGYTFGSGTRLTVV.

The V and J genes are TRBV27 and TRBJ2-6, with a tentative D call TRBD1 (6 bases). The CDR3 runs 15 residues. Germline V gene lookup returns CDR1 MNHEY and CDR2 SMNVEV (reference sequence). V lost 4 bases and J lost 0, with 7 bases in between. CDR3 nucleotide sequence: TGTGCCAGCAGTTCACAGGGCTCTGGGGCCAACGTCCTGACTTTC. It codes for CASSSQGSGANVLTF.

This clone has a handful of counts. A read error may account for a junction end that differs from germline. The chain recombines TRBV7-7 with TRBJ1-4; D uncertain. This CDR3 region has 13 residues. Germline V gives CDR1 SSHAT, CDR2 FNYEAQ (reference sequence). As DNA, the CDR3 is TGTGCTAGCAGCCCAAGGACTGGTGAAAAACTGTTTTTT. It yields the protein CASSPRTGEKLFF.

CDR3 region: CASSRALAGGTGELFF. The CDR3 DNA reads as TGTGCCAGCAGCCGCGCACTAGCGGGGGGTACCGGGGAGCTGTTTTTT. The genes are TRBV4-2 and TRBJ2-2, with TRBD2 matching 12 bases. Germline values: CDR1 LGHNA, CDR2 YNFKEQ. The length of the CDR3 is 16 residues. The junction had 5 bases not matched to a gene; V was cut back by 4 bases and J by 5 bases.

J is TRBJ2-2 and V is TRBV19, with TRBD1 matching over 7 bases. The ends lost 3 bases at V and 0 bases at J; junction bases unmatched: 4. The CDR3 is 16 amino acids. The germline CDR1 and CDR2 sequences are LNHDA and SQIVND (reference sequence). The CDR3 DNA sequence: TGTGCCAGTAGTATTACCGGGACAGCGAACACCGGGGAGCTGTTTTTT. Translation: CASSITGTANTGELFF.

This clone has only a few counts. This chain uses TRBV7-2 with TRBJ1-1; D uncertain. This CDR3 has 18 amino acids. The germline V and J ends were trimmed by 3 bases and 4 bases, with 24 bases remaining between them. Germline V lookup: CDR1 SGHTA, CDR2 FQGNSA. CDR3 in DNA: TGTGCCAGCAGCTTTAGTCGCCGCAAAGAGGACCCGACCACTGAAGCTTTCTTT. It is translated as CASSFSRRKEDPTTEAFF.

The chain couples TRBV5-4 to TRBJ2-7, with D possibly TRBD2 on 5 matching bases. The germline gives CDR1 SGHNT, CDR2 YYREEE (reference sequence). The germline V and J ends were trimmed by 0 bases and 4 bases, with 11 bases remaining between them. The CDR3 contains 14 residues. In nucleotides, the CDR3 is TGTGCCAGCAGCTTGGGGGAGCGAAGTTACGAGCAGTACTTC. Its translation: CASSLGERSYEQYF.

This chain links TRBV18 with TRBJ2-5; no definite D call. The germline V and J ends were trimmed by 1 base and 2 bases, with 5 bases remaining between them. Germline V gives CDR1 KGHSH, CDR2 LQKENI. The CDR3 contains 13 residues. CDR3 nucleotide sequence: TGTGCCAGCTCACCACAGAATCAAGAGACCCAGTACTTC. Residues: CASSPQNQETQYF.

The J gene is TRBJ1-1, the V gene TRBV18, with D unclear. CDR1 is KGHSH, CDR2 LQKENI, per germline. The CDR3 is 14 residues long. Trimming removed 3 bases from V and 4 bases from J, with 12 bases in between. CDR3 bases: TGTGCCAGCTCACCTTCCCAGCGCGGCACTGAAGCTTTCTTT. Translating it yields CASSPSQRGTEAFF.

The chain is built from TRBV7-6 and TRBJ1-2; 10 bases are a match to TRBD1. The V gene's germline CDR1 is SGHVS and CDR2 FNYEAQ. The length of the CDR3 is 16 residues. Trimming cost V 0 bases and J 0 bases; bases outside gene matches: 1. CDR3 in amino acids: CASSLATGGPNYGYTF. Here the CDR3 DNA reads TGTGCCAGCAGCTTAGCGACAGGGGGCCCTAACTATGGCTACACCTTC. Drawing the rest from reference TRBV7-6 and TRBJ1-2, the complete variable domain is GAGVSQSPRYKVTKRGQDVALRCDPISGHVSLYWYRQALGQGPEFLTYFNYEAQQDKSGLPNDRFSAERPEGSISTLTIQRTEQRDSAMYRCASSLATGGPNYGYTFGSGTRLTVV.

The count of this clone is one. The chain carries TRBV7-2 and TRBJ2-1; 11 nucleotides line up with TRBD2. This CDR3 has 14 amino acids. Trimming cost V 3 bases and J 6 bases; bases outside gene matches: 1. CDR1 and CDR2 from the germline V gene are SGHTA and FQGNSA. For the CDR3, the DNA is TGTGCCAGCAGCTTTAGCGGGGGGGGCAATGAGCAGTTCTTC. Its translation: CASSFSGGGNEQFF.

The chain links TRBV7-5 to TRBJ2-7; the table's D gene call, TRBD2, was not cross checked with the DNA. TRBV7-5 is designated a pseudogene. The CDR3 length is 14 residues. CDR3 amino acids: CVRSIVLSSYEQYF. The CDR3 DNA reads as TGTGTCAGAAGTATCGTCCTTAGCTCCTACGAGCAGTACTTC.